These 6 T cell receptor beta chains came from one sample sequenced in a study of post-analysis software for immune sequencing data. Study-level findings and limits: Higher frequency in patients than in controls was seen for roughly five TRBV segments, with TRBV5-6, TRBV5-1 and TRBV20-1 among them.

These receptors are not linked to any known antigen. Sequencing libraries made from TCR beta cDNA carried unique molecular identifiers. One entry per CDR3 protein, called by TCRdb with MiXCR from the PCR reads. The profile covers about 460,000 distinct CDR3 sequences, with approximately 45% appearing a single time and roughly 12% taken by the ten largest. Material: blood. Receptors originate from a girl aged 10-17 years with multiple sclerosis.

This chain links TRBV7-8 with TRBJ1-5; tentative D call: TRBD1 (6 bases). Trimming left V 0 bases short and J 0 bases short, with 9 bases between. Per the germline V gene, CDR1 is SGHVS and CDR2 is FQNEAQ. CDR3 length: 16 residues. This CDR3 is CASSLALGASNQPQHF. CDR3 coding DNA: TGTGCCAGCAGCTTAGCGCTGGGGGCTAGCAATCAGCCCCAGCATTTT.

This chain uses TRBV28 with TRBJ2-7, with 8 nucleotides matching TRBD2. Germline V gene data show CDR1 as MDHEN and CDR2 as SYDVKM. There are 14 residues in the CDR3. With V trimmed by 6 bases and J by 0 bases, 4 bases remained unmatched. CDR3 DNA: TGTGCCAGCAGAGAGCGGGAGCACTCCTACGAGCAGTACTTC. This sequence encodes CASREREHSYEQYF.

This clonotype was picked up a small number of times. The J gene is TRBJ1-2, the V gene TRBV9; D gene uncertain. This CDR3 comprises 17 residues. V shed 3 bases and J shed 7 bases, with 25 bases lying between them. Germline V gene data show CDR1 as SGDLS and CDR2 as YYNGEE. The CDR3 DNA reads as TGTGCCAGCAGCGGTGATGGGGTGGACGGCGTATGGGGTGGCTACACCTTC. Its translation is CASSGDGVDGVWGGYTF.

This clonotype was observed a single time. The chain couples TRBV20-1 to TRBJ1-4; TRBD1 is a possible D gene (5 bases). CDR1 is DFQATT and CDR2 is SNEGSKA in the germline V gene (reference sequence). The V gene lost 1 base and the J gene lost 15 bases, with 15 bases spanning the gap. The CDR3 spans 12 residues. The CDR3 bases are TGCAGTGCTAGAGGCATGGGGCAGGCGGTGTTTTTT. Amino acids: CSARGMGQAVFF.

The V gene is TRBV27, the J gene TRBJ2-2; D is undetermined. The CDR3 covers 15 residues. The germline gives CDR1 MNHEY, CDR2 SMNVEV (reference sequence). Trimming cost V 0 bases and J 1 base, with 6 bases left between them. The CDR3 loop reads CASSLSLKNTGELFF. The CDR3 DNA reads TGTGCCAGCAGTTTATCTCTCAAGAACACCGGGGAGCTGTTTTTT.

This clonotype showed up many times. The chain couples TRBV29-1 to TRBJ2-4; 7 nucleotides agree with TRBD2. CDR1 SQVTM and CDR2 ANQGSEA come from the germline V gene. This CDR3 spans 13 amino acids. V was clipped by 4 bases and J by 1 base; unmatched bases: 1. The CDR3 bases are TGCAGCGTTGTAGCGGGCGCCAAAAACATTCAGTACTTC. Translation: CSVVAGAKNIQYF.